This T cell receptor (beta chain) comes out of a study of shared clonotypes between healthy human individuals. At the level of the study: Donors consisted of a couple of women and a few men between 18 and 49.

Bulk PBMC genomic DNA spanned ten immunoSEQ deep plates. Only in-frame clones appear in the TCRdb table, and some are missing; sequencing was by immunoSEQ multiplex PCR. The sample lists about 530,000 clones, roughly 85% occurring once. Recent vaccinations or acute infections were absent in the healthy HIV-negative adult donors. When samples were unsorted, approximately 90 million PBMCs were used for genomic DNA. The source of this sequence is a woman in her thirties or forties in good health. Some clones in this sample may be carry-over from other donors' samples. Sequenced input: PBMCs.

The CDR3 loop reads CASSLGFRGRTYEQYF. The CDR3 DNA reads TGTGCCAGCAGCTTAGGTTTCAGGGGGCGCACCTACGAGCAGTACTTC. The rearrangement links TRBV7-6 to TRBJ2-7; 8 nucleotides align to TRBD1. Germline trimming cut 1 base from V and 2 bases from J; bases unmatched to any gene: 7. The germline CDR1 and CDR2 sequences are SGHVS and FNYEAQ. There are 16 residues in the CDR3.